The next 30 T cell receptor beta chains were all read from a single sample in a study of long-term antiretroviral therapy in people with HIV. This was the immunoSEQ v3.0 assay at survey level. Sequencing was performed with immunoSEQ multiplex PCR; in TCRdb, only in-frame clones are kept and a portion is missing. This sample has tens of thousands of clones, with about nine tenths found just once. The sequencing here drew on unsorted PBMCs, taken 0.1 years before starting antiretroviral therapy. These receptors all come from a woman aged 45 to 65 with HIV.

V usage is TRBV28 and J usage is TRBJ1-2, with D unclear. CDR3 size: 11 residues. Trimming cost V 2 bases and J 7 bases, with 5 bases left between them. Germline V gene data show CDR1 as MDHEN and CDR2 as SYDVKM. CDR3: CASSLMGGYTF. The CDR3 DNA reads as TGTGCCAGCAGTTTAATGGGTGGCTACACCTTC.

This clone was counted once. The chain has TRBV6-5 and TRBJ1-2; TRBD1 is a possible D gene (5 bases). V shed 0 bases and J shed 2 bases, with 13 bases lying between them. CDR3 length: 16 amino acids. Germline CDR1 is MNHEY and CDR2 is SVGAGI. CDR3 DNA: TGTGCCAGCAGTTACTCTCTTGCCAGGGTAAACTATGGCTACACCTTC. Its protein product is CASSYSLARVNYGYTF.

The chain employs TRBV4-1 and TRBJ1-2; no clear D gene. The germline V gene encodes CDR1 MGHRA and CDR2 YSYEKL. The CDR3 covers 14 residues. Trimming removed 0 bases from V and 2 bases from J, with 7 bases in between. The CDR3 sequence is CASSQDARNYGYTF. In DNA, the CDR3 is TGCGCCAGCAGCCAAGATGCCAGAAACTATGGCTACACCTTC.

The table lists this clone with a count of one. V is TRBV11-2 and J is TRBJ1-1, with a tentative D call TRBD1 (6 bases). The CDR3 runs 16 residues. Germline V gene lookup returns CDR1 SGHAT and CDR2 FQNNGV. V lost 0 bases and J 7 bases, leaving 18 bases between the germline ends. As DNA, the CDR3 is TGTGCCAGCAGCTTAGACACCGCGGGACACGGGAATGAAGCTTTCTTT. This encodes CASSLDTAGHGNEAFF.

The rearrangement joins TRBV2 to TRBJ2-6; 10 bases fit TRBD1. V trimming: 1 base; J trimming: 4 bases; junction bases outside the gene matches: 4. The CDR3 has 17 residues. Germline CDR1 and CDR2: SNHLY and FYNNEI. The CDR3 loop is CASSEGTGGSGANVLTF. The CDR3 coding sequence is TGTGCCAGCAGTGAAGGGACAGGGGGTTCCGGGGCCAACGTCCTGACTTTC.

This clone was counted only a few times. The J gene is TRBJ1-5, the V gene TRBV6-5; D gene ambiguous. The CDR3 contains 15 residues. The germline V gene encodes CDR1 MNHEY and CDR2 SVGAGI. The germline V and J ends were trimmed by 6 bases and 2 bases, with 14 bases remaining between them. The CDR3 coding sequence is TGTGCCAGCAGGATGAAGGGTTGGGGCAATCAGCCCCAGCATTTT. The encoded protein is CASRMKGWGNQPQHF.

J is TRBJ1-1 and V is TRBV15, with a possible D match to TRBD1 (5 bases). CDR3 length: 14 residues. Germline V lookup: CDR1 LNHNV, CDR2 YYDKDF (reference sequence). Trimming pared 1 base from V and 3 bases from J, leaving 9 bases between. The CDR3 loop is CATSRGLGDTEAFF. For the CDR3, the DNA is TGTGCCACCAGCAGAGGGTTGGGGGACACTGAAGCTTTCTTT.

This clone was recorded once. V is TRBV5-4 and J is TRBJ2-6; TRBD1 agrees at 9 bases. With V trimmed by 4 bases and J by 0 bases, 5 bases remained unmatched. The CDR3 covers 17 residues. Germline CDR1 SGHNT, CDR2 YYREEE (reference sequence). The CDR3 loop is CASSLGTGSSGANVLTF. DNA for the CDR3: TGTGCCAGCAGCCTAGGGACAGGGAGCTCTGGGGCCAACGTCCTGACTTTC.

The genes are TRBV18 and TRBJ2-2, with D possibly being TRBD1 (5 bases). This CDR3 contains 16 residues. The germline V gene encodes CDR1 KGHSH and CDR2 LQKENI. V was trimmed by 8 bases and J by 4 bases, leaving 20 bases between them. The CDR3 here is CASPQISGFGTGELFF. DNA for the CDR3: TGTGCCAGCCCGCAAATCTCAGGGTTTGGCACCGGGGAGCTGTTTTTT.

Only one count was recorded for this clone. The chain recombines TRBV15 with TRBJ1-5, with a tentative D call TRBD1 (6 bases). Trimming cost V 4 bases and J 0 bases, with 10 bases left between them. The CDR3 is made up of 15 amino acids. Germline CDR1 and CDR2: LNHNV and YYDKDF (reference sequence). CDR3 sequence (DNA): TGTGCCACCAGCACCCAGGGGTATAGCAATCAGCCCCAGCATTTT. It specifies CATSTQGYSNQPQHF.

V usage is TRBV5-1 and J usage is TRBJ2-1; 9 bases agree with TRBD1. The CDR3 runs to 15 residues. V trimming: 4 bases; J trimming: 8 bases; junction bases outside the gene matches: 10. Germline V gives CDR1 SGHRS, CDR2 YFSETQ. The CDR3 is CASSLPGTGMDEQFF. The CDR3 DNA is TGCGCCAGCAGCCTACCCGGGACAGGGATGGATGAGCAGTTCTTC.

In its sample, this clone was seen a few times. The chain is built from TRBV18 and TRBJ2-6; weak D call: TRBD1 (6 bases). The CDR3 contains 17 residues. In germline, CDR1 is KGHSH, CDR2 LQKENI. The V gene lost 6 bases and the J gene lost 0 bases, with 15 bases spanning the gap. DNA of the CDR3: TGTGCCAGCTCCTCCAACAGGGAACGCTCTGGGGCCAACGTCCTGACTTTC. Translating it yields CASSSNRERSGANVLTF.

CDR3 sequence reads: CASSTARRSGQPQHF. The CDR3, as DNA: TGTGCCAGCAGCACGGCCCGGAGGTCCGGACAGCCCCAGCATTTT. The chain links TRBV6-1 to TRBJ1-5; no firm D call. The CDR3 is made up of 15 amino acids. With 6 bases removed from V and 7 bases from J, the gap between germline ends came to 19 bases. Germline V gene sequence: CDR1 MNHNS, CDR2 SASEGT.

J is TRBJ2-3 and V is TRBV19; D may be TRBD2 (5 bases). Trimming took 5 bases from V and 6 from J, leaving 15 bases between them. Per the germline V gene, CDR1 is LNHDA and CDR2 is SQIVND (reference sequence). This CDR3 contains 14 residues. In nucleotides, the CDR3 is TGTGCCAGTAGTCCCTCGCAACCGGGGGATACGCAGTATTTT. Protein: CASSPSQPGDTQYF.

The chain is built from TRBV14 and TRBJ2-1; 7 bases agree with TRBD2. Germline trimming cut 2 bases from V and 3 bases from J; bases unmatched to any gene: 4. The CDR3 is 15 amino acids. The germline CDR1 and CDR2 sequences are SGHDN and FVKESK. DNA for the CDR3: TGTGCCAGCAGCCAAAGTAGCGGGCTCTACAATGAGCAGTTCTTC. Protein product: CASSQSSGLYNEQFF.

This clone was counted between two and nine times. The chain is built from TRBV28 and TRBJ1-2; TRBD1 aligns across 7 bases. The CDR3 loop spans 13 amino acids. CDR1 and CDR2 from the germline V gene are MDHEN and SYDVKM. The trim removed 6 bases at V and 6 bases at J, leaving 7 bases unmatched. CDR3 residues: CASRPTGSDGYTF. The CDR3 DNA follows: TGTGCCAGCAGGCCGACAGGGTCGGATGGCTACACCTTC.

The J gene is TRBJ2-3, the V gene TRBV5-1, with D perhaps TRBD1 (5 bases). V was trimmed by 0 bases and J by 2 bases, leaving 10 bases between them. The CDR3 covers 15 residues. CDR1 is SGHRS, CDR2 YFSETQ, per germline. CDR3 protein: CASSLDGHITDTQYF. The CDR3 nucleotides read TGCGCCAGCAGCTTGGACGGACACATCACAGATACGCAGTATTTT.

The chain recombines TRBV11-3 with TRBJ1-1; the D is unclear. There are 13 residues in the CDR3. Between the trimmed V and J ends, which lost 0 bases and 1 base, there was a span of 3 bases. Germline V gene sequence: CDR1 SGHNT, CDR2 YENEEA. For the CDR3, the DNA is TGTGCCAGCAGCTTAGAAGGGAACACTGAAGCTTTCTTT. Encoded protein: CASSLEGNTEAFF.

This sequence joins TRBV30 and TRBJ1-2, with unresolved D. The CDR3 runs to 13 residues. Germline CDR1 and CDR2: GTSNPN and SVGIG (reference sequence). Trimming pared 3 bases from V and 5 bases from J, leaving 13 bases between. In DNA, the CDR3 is TGTGCCTGGAGCGGTGGGGTAATATATGGCTACACCTTC. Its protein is CAWSGGVIYGYTF.

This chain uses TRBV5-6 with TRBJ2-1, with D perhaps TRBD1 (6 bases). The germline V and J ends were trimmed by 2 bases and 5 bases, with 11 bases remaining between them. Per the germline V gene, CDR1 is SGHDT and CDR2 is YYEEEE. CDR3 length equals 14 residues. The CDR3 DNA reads TGTGCCAGCAGCTTCCGGGACACCCACAATGAGCAGTTCTTC. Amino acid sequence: CASSFRDTHNEQFF.

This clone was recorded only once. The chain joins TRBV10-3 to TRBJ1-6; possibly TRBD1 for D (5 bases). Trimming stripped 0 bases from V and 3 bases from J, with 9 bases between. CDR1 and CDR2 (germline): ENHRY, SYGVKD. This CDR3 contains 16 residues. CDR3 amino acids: CAISESIGVYNSPLHF. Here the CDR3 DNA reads TGTGCCATCAGTGAGTCGATAGGGGTCTATAATTCACCCCTCCACTTT.

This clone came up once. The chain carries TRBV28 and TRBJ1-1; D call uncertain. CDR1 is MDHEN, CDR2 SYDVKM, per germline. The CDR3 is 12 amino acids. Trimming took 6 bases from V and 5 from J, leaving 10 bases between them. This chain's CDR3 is CASRRSWTEAFF. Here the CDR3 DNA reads TGTGCCAGCAGGAGAAGCTGGACTGAAGCTTTCTTT.

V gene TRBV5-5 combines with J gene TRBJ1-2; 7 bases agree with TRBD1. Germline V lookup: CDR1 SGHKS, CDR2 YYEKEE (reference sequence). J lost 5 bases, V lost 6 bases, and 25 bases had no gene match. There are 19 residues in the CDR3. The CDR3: CASTPWGPDRERIGYGYTF. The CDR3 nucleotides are TGTGCCAGCACCCCCTGGGGGCCCGACAGGGAACGAATTGGGTATGGCTACACCTTC.

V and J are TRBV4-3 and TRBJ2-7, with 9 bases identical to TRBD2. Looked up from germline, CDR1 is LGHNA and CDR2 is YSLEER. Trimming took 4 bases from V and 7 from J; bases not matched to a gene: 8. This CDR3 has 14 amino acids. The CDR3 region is CASSLSGGPEEQYF. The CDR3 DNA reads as TGCGCCAGCAGCCTAAGCGGGGGGCCAGAAGAGCAGTACTTC.

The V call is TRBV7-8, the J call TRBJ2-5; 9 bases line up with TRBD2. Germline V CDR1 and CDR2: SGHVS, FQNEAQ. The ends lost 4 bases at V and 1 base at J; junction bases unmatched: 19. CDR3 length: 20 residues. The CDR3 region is CASSSSGFYSGGDLQETQYF. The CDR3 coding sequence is TGTGCCAGCAGCTCCAGTGGTTTCTATAGCGGGGGCGATCTCCAAGAGACCCAGTACTTC.

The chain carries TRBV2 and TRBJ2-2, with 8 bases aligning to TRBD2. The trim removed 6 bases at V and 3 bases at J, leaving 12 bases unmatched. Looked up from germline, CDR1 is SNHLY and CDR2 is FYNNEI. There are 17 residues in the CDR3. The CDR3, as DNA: TGTGCCAGCAGACCCGAGTCCGGGGGGGGCTACACCGGGGAGCTGTTTTTT. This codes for CASRPESGGGYTGELFF.

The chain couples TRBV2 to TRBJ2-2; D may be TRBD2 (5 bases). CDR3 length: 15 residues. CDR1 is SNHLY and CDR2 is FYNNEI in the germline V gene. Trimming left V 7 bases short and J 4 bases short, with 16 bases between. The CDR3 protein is CASKKVRVGTGELFF. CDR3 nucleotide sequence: TGTGCCAGCAAGAAGGTGCGGGTGGGCACCGGGGAGCTGTTTTTT.

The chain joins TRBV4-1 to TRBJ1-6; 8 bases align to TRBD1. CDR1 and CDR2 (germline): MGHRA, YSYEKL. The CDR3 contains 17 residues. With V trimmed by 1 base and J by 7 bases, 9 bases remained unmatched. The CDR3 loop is CASSQGGKGQANSPLHF. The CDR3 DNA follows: TGCGCCAGCAGCCAAGGGGGAAAGGGACAGGCCAATTCACCCCTCCACTTT.

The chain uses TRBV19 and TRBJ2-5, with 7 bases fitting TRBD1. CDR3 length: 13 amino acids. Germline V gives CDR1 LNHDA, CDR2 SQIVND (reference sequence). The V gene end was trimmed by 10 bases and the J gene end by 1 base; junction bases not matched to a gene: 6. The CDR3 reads CAIQGQSQETQYF. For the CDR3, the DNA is TGTGCCATTCAGGGACAGTCCCAAGAGACCCAGTACTTC.

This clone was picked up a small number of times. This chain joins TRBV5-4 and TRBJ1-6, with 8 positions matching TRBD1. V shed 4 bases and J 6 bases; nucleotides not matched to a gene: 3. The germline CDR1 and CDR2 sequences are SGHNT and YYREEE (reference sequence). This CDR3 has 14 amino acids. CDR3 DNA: TGTGCCAGCAGCGGACAGGGCTTTAATTCACCCCTCCACTTT. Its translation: CASSGQGFNSPLHF.